This TCR beta chain was observed in a study of blood T cell repertoires in COVID-19. Study context: The United States, Italy and Spain supplied acute and convalescent COVID-19 samples.

Assay used: immunoSEQ multiplex PCR; TCRdb lists only in-frame clones, some missing. The data contain 90,000 to 130,000 clones, 75% to 80% of them seen just once; the ten biggest clones take up 16%. Germline CDR1 and CDR2: SGHVS and FQNEAQ. J was trimmed by 7 bases and V by 0 bases; bases with no gene match: 9. The length of the CDR3 is 16 residues. The TCR originated in an elderly woman with active or convalescent COVID-19. The chain recombines TRBV7-8 with TRBJ2-1; 7 bases align to TRBD2. The sample consisted of peripheral blood. CDR3 residues: CASSLARLATWNEQFF. CDR3 in DNA: TGTGCCAGCAGCTTAGCGCGACTAGCTACGTGGAATGAGCAGTTCTTC.